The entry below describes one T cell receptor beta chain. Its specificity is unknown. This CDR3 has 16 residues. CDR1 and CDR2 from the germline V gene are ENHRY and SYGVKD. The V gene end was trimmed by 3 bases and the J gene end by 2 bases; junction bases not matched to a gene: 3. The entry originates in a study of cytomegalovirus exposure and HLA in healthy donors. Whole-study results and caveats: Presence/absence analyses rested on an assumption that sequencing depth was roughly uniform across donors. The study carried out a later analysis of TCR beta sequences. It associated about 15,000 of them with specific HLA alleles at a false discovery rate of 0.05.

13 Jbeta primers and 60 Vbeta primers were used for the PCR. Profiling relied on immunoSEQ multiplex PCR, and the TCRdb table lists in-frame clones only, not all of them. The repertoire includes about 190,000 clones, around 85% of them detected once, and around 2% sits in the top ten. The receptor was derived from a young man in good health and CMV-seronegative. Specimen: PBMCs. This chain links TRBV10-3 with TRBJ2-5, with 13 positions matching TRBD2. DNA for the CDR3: TGTGCCATCAGTGAATGGACTAGCGGGAGACAAGAGACCCAGTACTTC. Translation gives CAISEWTSGRQETQYF.